The source of this TCR beta chain is a study of blood T cells in healthy people across ages. Germline CDR1 SQVTM, CDR2 ANQGSEA. V lost 7 bases, J lost 12 bases, and 12 bases lay in between. This CDR3 region has 9 residues. A second PCR of 7 to 11 cycles used a sample-barcoded 5' primer and a J-beta primer mix. In TCRdb, the 5' RACE reads were re-called with MiXCR into one record per CDR3 protein. The profile shows 800,000 to 950,000 distinct CDR3 sequences, roughly 40% of them singletons. This clonotype was sampled from a man between 18 and 35 years old in good health. V usage is TRBV29-1 and J usage is TRBJ2-5; D is uncertain. The sample taken for sequencing was blood. CDR3 nucleotide sequence: TGCAGCGCAAGGACGAGAGAGTACTTC. Translating gives CSARTREYF.